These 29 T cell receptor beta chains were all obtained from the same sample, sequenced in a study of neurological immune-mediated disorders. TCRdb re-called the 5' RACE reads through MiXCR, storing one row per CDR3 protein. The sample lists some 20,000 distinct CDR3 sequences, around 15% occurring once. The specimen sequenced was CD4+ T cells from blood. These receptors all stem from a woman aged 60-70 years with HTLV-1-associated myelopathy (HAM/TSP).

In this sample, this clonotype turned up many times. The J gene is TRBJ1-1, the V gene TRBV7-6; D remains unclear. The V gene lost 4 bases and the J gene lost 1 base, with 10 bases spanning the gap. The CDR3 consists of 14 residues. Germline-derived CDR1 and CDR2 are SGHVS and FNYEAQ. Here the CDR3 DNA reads TGTGCCAGCAGCTCCGAGGCGTCGAACACTGAAGCTTTCTTT. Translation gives CASSSEASNTEAFF.

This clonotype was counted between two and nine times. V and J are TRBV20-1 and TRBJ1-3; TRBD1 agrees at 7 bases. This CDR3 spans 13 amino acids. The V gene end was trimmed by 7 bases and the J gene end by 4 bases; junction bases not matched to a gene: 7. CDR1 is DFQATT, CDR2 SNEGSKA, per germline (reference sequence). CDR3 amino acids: CSVDRVRGNTIYF. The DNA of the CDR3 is TGCAGTGTCGACAGGGTGAGAGGAAACACCATATATTTT.

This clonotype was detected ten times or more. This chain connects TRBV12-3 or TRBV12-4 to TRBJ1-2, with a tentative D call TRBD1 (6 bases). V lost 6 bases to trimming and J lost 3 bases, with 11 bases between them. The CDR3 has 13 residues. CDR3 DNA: TGTGCCAGCAGACAGGGAAGGGACTATGGCTACACCTTC. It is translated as CASRQGRDYGYTF.

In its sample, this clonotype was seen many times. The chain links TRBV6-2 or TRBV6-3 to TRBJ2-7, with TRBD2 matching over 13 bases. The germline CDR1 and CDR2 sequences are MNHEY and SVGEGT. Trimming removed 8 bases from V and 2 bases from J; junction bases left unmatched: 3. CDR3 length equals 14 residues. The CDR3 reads CASWGLAGTYEQYF. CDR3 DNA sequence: TGTGCCAGCTGGGGACTAGCGGGAACCTACGAGCAGTACTTC.

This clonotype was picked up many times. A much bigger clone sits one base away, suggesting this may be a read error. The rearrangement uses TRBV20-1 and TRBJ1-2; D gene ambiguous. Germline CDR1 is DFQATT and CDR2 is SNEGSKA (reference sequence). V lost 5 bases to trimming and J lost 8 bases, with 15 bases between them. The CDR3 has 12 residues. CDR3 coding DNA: TGCAGTGCTCAGGAGAGCTCCGGGGGCTACACCTTC. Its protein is CSAQESSGGYTF.

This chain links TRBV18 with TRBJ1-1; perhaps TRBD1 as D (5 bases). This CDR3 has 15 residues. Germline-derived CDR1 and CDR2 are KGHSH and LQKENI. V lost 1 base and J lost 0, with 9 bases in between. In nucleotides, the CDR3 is TGTGCCAGCTCACCACGTGACAGTATGAACACTGAAGCTTTCTTT. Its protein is CASSPRDSMNTEAFF. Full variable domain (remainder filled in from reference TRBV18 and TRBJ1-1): NAGVMQNPRHLVRRRGQEARLRCSPMKGHSHVYWYRQLPEEGLKFMVYLQKENIIDESGMPKERFSAEFPKEGPSILRIQQVVRGDSAAYFCASSPRDSMNTEAFFGQGTRLTVV.

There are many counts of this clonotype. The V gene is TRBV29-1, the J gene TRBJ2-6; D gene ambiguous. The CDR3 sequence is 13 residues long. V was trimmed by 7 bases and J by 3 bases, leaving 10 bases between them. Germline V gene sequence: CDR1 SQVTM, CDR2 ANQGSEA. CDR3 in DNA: TGCAGCGCCCTGGGATATGGGGCCAACGTCCTGACTTTC. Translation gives CSALGYGANVLTF.

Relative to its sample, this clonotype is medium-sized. The CDR3 bases are TGTGCCACCAGTGATTTCCGTACCGGGGAGCTGTTTTTT. Protein sequence: CATSDFRTGELFF. This chain links TRBV24-1 with TRBJ2-2; D gene uncertain. This CDR3 has 13 residues. Germline CDR1 reads KGHDR; CDR2 reads SFDVKD. With 1 base removed from V and 5 bases from J, the gap between germline ends came to 4 bases.

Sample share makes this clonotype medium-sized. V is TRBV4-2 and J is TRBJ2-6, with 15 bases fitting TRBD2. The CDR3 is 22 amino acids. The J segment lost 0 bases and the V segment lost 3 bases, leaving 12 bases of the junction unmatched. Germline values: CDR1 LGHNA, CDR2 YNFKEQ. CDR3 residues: CASSQDPPGLAGGSSGANVLTF. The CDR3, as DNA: TGTGCCAGCAGCCAGGACCCCCCGGGACTAGCGGGGGGAAGCTCTGGGGCCAACGTCCTGACTTTC.

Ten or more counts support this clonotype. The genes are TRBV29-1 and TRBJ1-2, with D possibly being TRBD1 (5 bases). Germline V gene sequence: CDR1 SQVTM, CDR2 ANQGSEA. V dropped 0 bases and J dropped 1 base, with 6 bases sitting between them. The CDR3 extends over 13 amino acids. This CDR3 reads CSVEDGGNYGYTF. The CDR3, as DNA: TGCAGCGTTGAAGATGGGGGTAACTATGGCTACACCTTC.

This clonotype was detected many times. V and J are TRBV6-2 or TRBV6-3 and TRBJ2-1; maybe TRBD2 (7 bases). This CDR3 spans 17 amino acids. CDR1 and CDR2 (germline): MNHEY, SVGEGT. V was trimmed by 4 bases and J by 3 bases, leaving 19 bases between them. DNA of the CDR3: TGTGCCAGCAGTTCGTCATGGGAGGGGGTCGTCTACAATGAGCAGTTCTTC. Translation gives CASSSSWEGVVYNEQFF.

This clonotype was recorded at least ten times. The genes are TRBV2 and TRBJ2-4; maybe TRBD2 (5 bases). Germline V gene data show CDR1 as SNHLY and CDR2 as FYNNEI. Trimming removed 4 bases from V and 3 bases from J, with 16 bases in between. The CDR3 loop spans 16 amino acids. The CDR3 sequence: CASSGWPSTSKNIQYF. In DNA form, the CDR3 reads TGTGCCAGCAGTGGATGGCCTAGCACAAGCAAAAACATTCAGTACTTC.

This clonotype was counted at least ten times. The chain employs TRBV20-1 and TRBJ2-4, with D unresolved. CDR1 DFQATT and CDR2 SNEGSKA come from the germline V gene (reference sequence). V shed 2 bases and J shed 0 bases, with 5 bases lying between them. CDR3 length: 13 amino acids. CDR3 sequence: CSARRLAKNIQYF. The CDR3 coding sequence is TGCAGTGCTAGACGGCTAGCCAAAAACATTCAGTACTTC.

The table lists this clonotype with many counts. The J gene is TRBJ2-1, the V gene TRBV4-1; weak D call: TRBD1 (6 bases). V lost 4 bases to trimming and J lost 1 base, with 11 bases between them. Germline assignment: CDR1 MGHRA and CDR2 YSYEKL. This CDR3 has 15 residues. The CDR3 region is CASSPQGKSYNEQFF. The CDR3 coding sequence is TGCGCCAGCAGCCCCCAGGGGAAATCCTACAATGAGCAGTTCTTC.

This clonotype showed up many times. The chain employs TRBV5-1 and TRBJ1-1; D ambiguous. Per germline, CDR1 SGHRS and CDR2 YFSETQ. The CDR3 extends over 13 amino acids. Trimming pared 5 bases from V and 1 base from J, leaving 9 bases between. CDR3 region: CASRLEGNTEAFF. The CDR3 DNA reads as TGCGCCAGCAGACTCGAGGGGAACACTGAAGCTTTCTTT.

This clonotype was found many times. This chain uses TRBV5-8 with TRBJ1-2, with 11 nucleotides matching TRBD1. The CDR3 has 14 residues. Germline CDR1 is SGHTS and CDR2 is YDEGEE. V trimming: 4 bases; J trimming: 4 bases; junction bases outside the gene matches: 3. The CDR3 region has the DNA TGTGCCAGCAGCCGGGACAGGGGGATCTATGGCTACACCTTC. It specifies CASSRDRGIYGYTF.

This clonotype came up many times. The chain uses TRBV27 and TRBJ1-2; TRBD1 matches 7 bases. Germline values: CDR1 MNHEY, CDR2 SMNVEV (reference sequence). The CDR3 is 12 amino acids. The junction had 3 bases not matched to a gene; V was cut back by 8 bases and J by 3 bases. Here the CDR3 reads CASWDSDYGYTF. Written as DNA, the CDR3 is TGTGCCAGCTGGGACAGCGACTATGGCTACACCTTC.

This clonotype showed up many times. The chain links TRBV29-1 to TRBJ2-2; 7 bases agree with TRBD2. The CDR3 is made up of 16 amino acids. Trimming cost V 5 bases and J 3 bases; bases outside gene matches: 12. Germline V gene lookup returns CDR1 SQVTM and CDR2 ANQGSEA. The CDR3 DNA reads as TGCAGCGTTCACACCCTACCGGGAGGAGACACCGGGGAGCTGTTTTTT. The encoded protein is CSVHTLPGGDTGELFF.

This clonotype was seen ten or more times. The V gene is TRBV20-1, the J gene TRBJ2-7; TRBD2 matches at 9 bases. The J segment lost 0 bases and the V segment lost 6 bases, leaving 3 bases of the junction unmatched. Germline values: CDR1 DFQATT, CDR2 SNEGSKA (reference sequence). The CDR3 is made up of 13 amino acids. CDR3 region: CSAQRGDSYEQYF. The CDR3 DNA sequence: TGCAGTGCGCAGCGGGGGGACTCCTACGAGCAGTACTTC.

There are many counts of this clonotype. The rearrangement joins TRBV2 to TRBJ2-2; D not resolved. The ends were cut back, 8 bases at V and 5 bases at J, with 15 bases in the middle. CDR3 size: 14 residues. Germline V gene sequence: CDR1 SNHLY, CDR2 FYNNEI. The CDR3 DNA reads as TGTGCCAGCTCCTTTAATTTAGGAACCGGGGAGCTGTTTTTT. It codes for CASSFNLGTGELFF.

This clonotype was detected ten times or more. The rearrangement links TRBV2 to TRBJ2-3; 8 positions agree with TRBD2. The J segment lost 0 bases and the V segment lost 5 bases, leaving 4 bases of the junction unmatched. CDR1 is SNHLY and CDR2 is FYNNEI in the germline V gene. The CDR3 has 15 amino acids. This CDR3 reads CASSRERGSTDTQYF. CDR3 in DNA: TGTGCCAGCAGTCGGGAGCGGGGGAGCACAGATACGCAGTATTTT.

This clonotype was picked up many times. The CDR3 nucleotides read TGTGCCAGCAGCTCAGGCCAGGGGGATGGAAACACCATATATTTT. Translating it yields CASSSGQGDGNTIYF. The gene calls are TRBV7-9 and TRBJ1-3; 7 bases map to TRBD1. The length of the CDR3 is 15 residues. Germline V lookup: CDR1 SEHNR, CDR2 FQNEAQ (reference sequence). V dropped 4 bases and J dropped 3; count of bases not matched to a gene: 6.

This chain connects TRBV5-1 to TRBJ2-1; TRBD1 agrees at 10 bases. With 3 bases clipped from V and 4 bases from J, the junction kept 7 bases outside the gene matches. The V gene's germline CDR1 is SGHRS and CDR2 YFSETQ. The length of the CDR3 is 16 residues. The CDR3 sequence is CASSSGTGAAYNEQFF. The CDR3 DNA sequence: TGCGCCAGCAGCTCCGGGACAGGGGCCGCTTACAATGAGCAGTTCTTC.

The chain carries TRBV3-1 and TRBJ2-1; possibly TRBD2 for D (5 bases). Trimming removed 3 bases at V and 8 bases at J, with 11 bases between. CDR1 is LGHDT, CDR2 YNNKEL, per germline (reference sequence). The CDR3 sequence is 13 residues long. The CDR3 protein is CASSQGVVYEQFF. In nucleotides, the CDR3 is TGTGCCAGCAGCCAGGGAGTGGTCTATGAGCAGTTCTTC.

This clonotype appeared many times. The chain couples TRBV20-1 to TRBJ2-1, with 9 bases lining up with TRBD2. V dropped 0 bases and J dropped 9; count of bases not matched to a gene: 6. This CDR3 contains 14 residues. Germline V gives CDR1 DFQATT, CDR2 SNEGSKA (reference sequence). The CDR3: CSARERGGPGEQFF. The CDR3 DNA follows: TGCAGTGCTAGAGAGCGGGGGGGGCCGGGTGAGCAGTTCTTC.

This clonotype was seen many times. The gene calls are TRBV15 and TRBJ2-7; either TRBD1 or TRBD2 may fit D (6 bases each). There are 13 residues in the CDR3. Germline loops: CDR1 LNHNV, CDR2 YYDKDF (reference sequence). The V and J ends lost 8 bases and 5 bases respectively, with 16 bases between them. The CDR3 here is CATRKGGVNEQYF. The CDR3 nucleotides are TGTGCCACCCGTAAGGGGGGAGTCAACGAGCAGTACTTC.

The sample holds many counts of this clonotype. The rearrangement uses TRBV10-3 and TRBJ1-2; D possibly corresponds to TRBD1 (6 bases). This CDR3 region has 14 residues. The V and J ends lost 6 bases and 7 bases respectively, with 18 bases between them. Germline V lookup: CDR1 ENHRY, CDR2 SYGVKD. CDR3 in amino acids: CAISFPGDQGGYTF. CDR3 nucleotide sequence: TGTGCCATCAGCTTTCCAGGGGATCAGGGTGGCTACACCTTC.

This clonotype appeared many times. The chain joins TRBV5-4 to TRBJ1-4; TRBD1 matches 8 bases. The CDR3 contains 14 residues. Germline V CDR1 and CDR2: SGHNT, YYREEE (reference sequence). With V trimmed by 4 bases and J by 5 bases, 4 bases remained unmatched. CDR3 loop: CASSRRGPNEKLFF. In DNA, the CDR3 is TGTGCCAGCAGCCGCAGGGGGCCGAATGAAAAACTGTTTTTT.

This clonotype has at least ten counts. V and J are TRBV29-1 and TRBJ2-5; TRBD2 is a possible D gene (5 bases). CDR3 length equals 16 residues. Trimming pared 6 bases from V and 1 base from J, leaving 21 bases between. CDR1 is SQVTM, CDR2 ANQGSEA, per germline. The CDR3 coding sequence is TGCAGCGTCTCGGCGGGCGCCACTCGCGGCCAAGAGACCCAGTACTTC. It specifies CSVSAGATRGQETQYF.